The clone carrying this T cell receptor (beta chain) occurred once. The repertoire was sequenced with immunoSEQ multiplex PCR; TCRdb's copy has only in-frame clones and lacks some. The sample carries 13,000 or so clones, 38% recorded once. This record belongs to a study of graft-versus-host responses after intestinal transplantation. The sequence was obtained from a human patient who received an intestinal transplant. The sample consisted of alloreactive CD4+ T cells from a mixed lymphocyte reaction culture, taken before intestinal transplant. Sample subset: CFSE-low proliferating T cells sorted from roughly six-day pre-transplant mixed lymphocyte reaction (GvH or HvG direction).

For the CDR3, the DNA is TGTGCCAGCAGCTCCGGGACAGCCACAGATACGCAGTATTTT. It codes for CASSSGTATDTQYF. The chain recombines TRBV7-6 with TRBJ2-3; 7 bases are a match to TRBD1. This CDR3 is built from 14 residues. Germline V gene lookup returns CDR1 SGHVS and CDR2 FNYEAQ. The V and J ends lost 4 bases and 2 bases, in that order; junction bases with no gene match: 3.